This T cell receptor (beta chain) was captured by sequencing in a study of shared clonotypes between healthy human individuals. Study results and limitations: Naive subsets generally had larger estimated richness than memory subsets.

With 4 bases clipped from V and 8 bases from J, the junction kept 17 bases outside the gene matches. Germline V lookup: CDR1 MDHEN, CDR2 SYDVKM. There are 17 residues in the CDR3. In its sample, this clone was seen once. The target antigen is unknown. Each CD8 memory set brought CD45RO+ cells together with CCR7-negative CD45RA+ TemRA cells. Profiling relied on immunoSEQ multiplex PCR, and the TCRdb table lists in-frame clones only, not all of them. This table holds around 100,000 clones, about 70% found once. The chain carries TRBV28 and TRBJ1-5; TRBD1 aligns across 7 bases. The specimen was memory CD8+ T cells sorted from blood. Subset given: CD45RO+ cells pooled with CCR7-negative TemRA cells. This sequence originates from a woman in her thirties in good health. DNA of the CDR3: TGTGCCAGCAGTTCAGCCCTGCTCACAGGGGTCGGAGAGCCCCAGCATTTT. Protein product: CASSSALLTGVGEPQHF.